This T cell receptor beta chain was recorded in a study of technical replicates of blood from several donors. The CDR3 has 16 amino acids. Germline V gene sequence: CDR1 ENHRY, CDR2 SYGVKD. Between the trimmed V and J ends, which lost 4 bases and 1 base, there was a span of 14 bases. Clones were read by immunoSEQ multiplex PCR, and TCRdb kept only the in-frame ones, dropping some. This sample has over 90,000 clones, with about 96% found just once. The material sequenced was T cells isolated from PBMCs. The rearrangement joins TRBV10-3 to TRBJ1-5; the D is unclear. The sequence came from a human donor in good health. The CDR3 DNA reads TGTGCCATCAGTGGTTTGGAGGGCAGGAGCAATCAGCCCCAGCATTTT. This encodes CAISGLEGRSNQPQHF.